A single T cell receptor beta chain is shown here with its context. Per the original data handling: By means of reference gene primer amplification, nucleated cell counts were estimated. The assay was immunoSEQ multiplex PCR, and TCRdb's table has in-frame clones only and misses some. V and J calls and clone size follow that table, whereas D and trimming were derived from the DNA. This table holds 90,000 to 150,000 clones, 88% found once. This sample is part of a study of blood T cell repertoires in COVID-19. For the study at large: Whether acute or convalescent, the COVID-19 samples came from the United States, Italy and Spain. T cells, B-cell-depleted T cells, or PBMCs provided the cDNA or gDNA that served as material.

V trimming: 9 bases; J trimming: 7 bases; junction bases outside the gene matches: 11. The CDR3 contains 13 residues. Germline V gives CDR1 ENHRY, CDR2 SYGVKD. This sequence originates from a woman between 45 and 60 years old with active or convalescent COVID-19. Sequencing was done on a sample of peripheral blood. V is TRBV10-3 and J is TRBJ1-2, with 7 nucleotides matching TRBD1. CDR3 loop: CAMRTGDESGYTF. In nucleotides, the CDR3 is TGTGCCATGAGGACAGGAGATGAATCTGGCTACACCTTC.